One and the same sample provided the 15 T cell receptor beta chains below, sequenced in a study of T cells in Graves' hyperthyroidism and ophthalmopathy. TCR beta CDR3 regions were amplified from RNA transcripts. The HTBI primer set was used in a first-round RT-PCR of the TCR CDR3. TCRdb reprocessed the multiplex PCR reads with MiXCR, giving one entry per CDR3 protein. The sample lists about 480,000 distinct CDR3 sequences; approximately 23% were seen once. Sequencing was done on a sample of blood. All receptors come from a woman in her 70s with Graves' ophthalmopathy.

At least ten counts were recorded for this clonotype. The chain combines TRBV11-3 with TRBJ2-1; D is perhaps TRBD1 (6 bases). The germline V and J ends were trimmed by 5 bases and 0 bases, with 11 bases remaining between them. From germline, CDR1 is SGHNT and CDR2 YENEEA. The CDR3 runs to 15 residues. CDR3 loop: CASSPGASSYNEQFF. The CDR3 nucleotides are TGTGCCAGCAGCCCAGGGGCAAGCTCCTACAATGAGCAGTTCTTC.

This clonotype was found a few times. The rearrangement links TRBV19 to TRBJ2-1, with a weak D call TRBD1 (6 bases). The CDR3 length is 15 residues. The germline CDR1 and CDR2 sequences are LNHDA and SQIVND (reference sequence). Between the trimmed V and J ends, which lost 3 bases and 4 bases, there was a span of 13 bases. The CDR3 region has the DNA TGTGCCAGTAGTATTGGGACAATAGGATACAATGAGCAGTTCTTC. This gives the protein CASSIGTIGYNEQFF.

This clonotype has more than one count but fewer than ten. This sequence joins TRBV7-3 and TRBJ2-1; 7 bases fit TRBD1. Germline assignment: CDR1 SGHTA and CDR2 FQGTGA. The CDR3 is made up of 18 amino acids. J was trimmed by 7 bases and V by 2 bases; bases with no gene match: 17. CDR3 sequence: CASSLGPVTGLSMNEQFF. As DNA, the CDR3 is TGTGCCAGCAGCTTAGGCCCCGTGACAGGGCTTAGTATGAATGAGCAGTTCTTC. Looking up the rest from reference TRBV7-3 and TRBJ2-1 gives the full variable domain: GAGVSQTPSNKVTEKGKYVELRCDPISGHTALYWYRQSLGQGPEFLIYFQGTGAADDSGLPNDRFFAVRPEGSVSTLKIQRTERGDSAVYLCASSLGPVTGLSMNEQFFGPGTRLTVL.

The chain uses TRBV20-1 and TRBJ1-1; D might be TRBD1 (5 bases). V lost 3 bases, J lost 5 bases, and 16 bases lay in between. The germline gives CDR1 DFQATT, CDR2 SNEGSKA (reference sequence). The CDR3 extends over 14 amino acids. The CDR3 region is CSASTALGGTEAFF. The CDR3 DNA reads as TGCAGTGCTAGCACCGCACTGGGGGGGACTGAAGCTTTCTTT.

This clonotype was found a few times. This chain links TRBV6-1 with TRBJ2-7, with D possibly called TRBD1 or TRBD2 (5 bases each). Germline CDR1 and CDR2: MNHNS and SASEGT. V shed 6 bases and J shed 3 bases, with 15 bases lying between them. The CDR3 covers 14 residues. The CDR3 nucleotides are TGTGCCAGCAGACCTCGTGGGGGTAGCTACGAGCAGTACTTC. Translating gives CASRPRGGSYEQYF.

This clonotype was observed many times. The chain combines TRBV7-2 with TRBJ1-1, with a tentative D call TRBD1 (6 bases). The germline V gene has CDR1 SGHTA and CDR2 FQGNSA. Trimming removed 0 bases at V and 7 bases at J, with 9 bases between. CDR3 length: 13 amino acids. The CDR3 here is CASSLATGIEAFF. CDR3 DNA: TGTGCCAGCAGCTTAGCGACAGGAATTGAAGCTTTCTTT. Variable domain in full (rest from reference TRBV7-2 and TRBJ1-1): GAGVSQSPSNKVTEKGKDVELRCDPISGHTALYWYRQSLGQGLEFLIYFQGNSAPDKSGLPSDRFSAERTGGSVSTLTIQRTQQEDSAVYLCASSLATGIEAFFGQGTRLTVV.

The chain has TRBV3-1 and TRBJ1-1; TRBD1 might be the D (5 bases). The CDR3 covers 13 residues. Trimming took off 11 bases at V and 5 bases at J, with 18 bases between the two ends. CDR1 is LGHDT and CDR2 is YNNKEL in the germline V gene (reference sequence). Here the CDR3 DNA reads TGTGCCTCAAGCCGGGGGTCGGGTACTGAAGCTTTCTTT. Translation gives CASSRGSGTEAFF.

The chain employs TRBV13 and TRBJ2-7; TRBD2 matches at 14 bases. Germline-derived CDR1 and CDR2 are PRHDT and FYEKMQ (reference sequence). V trimming: 5 bases; J trimming: 3 bases; junction bases outside the gene matches: 6. The CDR3 is made up of 16 amino acids. The CDR3 loop is CASSPGTSGRDYEQYF. CDR3 coding DNA: TGTGCCAGCAGCCCCGGGACTAGCGGGAGAGACTACGAGCAGTACTTC.

This clonotype was seen a handful of times. The chain carries TRBV7-2 and TRBJ2-3; no definite D call. The germline V and J ends were trimmed by 5 bases and 4 bases, with 10 bases remaining between them. Germline CDR1 reads SGHTA; CDR2 reads FQGNSA. This CDR3 has 13 residues. CDR3 bases: TGTGCCAGCAGCCCCCCTAACGCAGATACGCAGTATTTT. This translates into CASSPPNADTQYF.

This sequence joins TRBV7-9 and TRBJ2-1; 11 nucleotides line up with TRBD2. Germline V CDR1 and CDR2: SEHNR, FQNEAQ (reference sequence). J lost 6 bases, V lost 10 bases, and 8 bases had no gene match. The CDR3 is made up of 14 amino acids. As DNA, the CDR3 is TGTGCCACCCAACTAGCGGGAGTAGTCAATGAGCAGTTCTTC. It translates to CATQLAGVVNEQFF.

This clonotype appeared a few times. The genes are TRBV11-2 and TRBJ1-3; D remains ambiguous. The CDR3 is 16 amino acids. Trimming left V 1 base short and J 0 bases short, with 10 bases between. Germline CDR1 reads SGHAT; CDR2 reads FQNNGV. The CDR3 coding sequence is TGTGCCAGCAGCTTAGTAGAACGGTTCTCTGGAAACACCATATATTTT. Translated: CASSLVERFSGNTIYF.

This clonotype showed up just a few times. This chain uses TRBV9 with TRBJ1-2; 7 positions agree with TRBD1. With V trimmed by 4 bases and J by 4 bases, 16 bases remained unmatched. The CDR3 is 17 amino acids. Germline V CDR1 and CDR2: SGDLS, YYNGEE. Here the CDR3 DNA reads TGTGCCAGCAGCCCCAGGTCCTCCGGGACAGCCGTCTATGGCTACACCTTC. It yields the protein CASSPRSSGTAVYGYTF.

Ten or more counts support this clonotype. This CDR3 is CASSYLPPGTGLVDEQFF. For the CDR3, the DNA is TGTGCCAGCAGTTACCTACCCCCTGGGACAGGATTGGTAGATGAGCAGTTCTTC. The chain is built from TRBV6-6 and TRBJ2-1; 8 nucleotides agree with TRBD1. This CDR3 comprises 18 residues. The ends lost 2 bases at V and 8 bases at J; junction bases unmatched: 17. Per germline, CDR1 MNHNY and CDR2 SVGAGI (reference sequence).

This clonotype was counted ten times or more. V gene TRBV6-5 combines with J gene TRBJ1-1, with D tentatively TRBD1 (5 bases). The germline V gene encodes CDR1 MNHEY and CDR2 SVGAGI. Trimming removed 2 bases at V and 0 bases at J, with 7 bases between. The CDR3 spans 14 residues. CDR3 loop: CASSYGTVNTEAFF. The CDR3 DNA follows: TGTGCCAGCAGTTACGGGACGGTGAACACTGAAGCTTTCTTT.

This clonotype was found a few times. This CDR3 is CASSQSGLRNYGYTF. In DNA, the CDR3 is TGCGCCAGCAGCCAAAGCGGCTTAAGGAACTATGGCTACACCTTC. This sequence joins TRBV5-1 and TRBJ1-2; D is uncertain. Trimming pared 4 bases from V and 2 bases from J, leaving 15 bases between. Germline V lookup: CDR1 SGHRS, CDR2 YFSETQ. This CDR3 contains 15 residues.